This TCR beta chain comes out of a study of CD4 T cells in relation to SARS-CoV-2 and coronaviruses. General observations from the study: No crossreactivity against non-spike viral proteins was tested here.

As for this clone: As yet, its antigen is unknown.

Assay used: immunoSEQ multiplex PCR; TCRdb lists only in-frame clones, some missing. In the table there are roughly 15,000 clones, roughly 80% of which are singletons. Germline V gene lookup returns CDR1 SGHRS and CDR2 YFSETQ. The CDR3 spans 15 residues. The V segment lost 7 bases and the J segment 5 bases; nucleotides outside the gene matches: 9. CD4+ T cells from unexposed donors were obtained before the COVID-19 pandemic (2011-2018). The cells were cultured for approximately 10 days before CD4+ T cells were isolated. The clonotype originates from a human donor in good health. The chain links TRBV5-1 to TRBJ2-3; 11 bases map to TRBD2. Input material: CD4+ T cells from PBMCs, cultured in vitro. The CDR3 DNA reads TGCGCCAGCTCAGCGACTAGCGGGAAGCAAGATACGCAGTATTTT. As protein: CASSATSGKQDTQYF.